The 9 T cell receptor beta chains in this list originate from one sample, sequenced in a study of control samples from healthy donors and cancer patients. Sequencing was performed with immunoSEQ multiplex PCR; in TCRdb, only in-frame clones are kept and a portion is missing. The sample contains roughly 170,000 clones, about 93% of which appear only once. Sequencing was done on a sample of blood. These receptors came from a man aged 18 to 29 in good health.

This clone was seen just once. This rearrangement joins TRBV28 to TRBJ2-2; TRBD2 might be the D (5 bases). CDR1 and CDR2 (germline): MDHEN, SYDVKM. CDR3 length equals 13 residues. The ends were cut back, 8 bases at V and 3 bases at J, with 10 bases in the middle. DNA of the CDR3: TGTGCCAGCCTCAGAGCGGACACCGGGGAGCTGTTTTTT. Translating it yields CASLRADTGELFF.

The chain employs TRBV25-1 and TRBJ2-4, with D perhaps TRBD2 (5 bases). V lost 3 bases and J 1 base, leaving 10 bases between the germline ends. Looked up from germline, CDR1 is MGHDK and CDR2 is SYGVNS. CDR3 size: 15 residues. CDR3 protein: CASSESGIAKNIQYF. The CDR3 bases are TGTGCCAGCAGTGAGTCGGGGATCGCCAAAAACATTCAGTACTTC.

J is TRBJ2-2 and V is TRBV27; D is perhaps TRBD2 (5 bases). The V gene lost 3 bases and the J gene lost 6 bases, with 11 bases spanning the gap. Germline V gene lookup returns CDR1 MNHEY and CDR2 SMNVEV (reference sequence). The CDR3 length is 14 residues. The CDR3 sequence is CASSFRGIPGELFF. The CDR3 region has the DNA TGTGCCAGCAGTTTTCGGGGAATTCCCGGGGAGCTGTTTTTT.

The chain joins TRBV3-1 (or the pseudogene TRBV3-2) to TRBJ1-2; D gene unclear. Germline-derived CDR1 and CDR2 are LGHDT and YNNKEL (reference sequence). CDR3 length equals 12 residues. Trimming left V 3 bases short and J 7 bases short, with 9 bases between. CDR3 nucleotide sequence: TGTGCCAGCAGCCAGGGCCAGTCTGGCTACACCTTC. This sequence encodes CASSQGQSGYTF.

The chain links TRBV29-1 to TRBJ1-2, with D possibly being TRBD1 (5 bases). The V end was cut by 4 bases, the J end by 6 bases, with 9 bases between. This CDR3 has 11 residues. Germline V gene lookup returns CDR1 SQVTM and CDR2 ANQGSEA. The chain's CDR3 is CSVGGGNGYTF. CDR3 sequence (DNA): TGCAGCGTTGGTGGGGGAAATGGCTACACCTTC.

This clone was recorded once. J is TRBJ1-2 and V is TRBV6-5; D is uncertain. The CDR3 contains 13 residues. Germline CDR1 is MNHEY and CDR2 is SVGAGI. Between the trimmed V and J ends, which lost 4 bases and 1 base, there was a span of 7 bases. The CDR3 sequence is CASSSEGNYGYTF. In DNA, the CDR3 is TGTGCCAGCAGTTCCGAGGGTAACTATGGCTACACCTTC.

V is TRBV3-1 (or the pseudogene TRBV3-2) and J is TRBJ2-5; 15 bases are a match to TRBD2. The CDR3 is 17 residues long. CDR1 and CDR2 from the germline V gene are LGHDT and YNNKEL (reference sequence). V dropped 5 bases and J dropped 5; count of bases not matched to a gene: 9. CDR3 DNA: TGTGCCAGCAGCTTCGGACTAGCGGGGGGGTCCCCCGAGACCCAGTACTTC. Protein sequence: CASSFGLAGGSPETQYF.

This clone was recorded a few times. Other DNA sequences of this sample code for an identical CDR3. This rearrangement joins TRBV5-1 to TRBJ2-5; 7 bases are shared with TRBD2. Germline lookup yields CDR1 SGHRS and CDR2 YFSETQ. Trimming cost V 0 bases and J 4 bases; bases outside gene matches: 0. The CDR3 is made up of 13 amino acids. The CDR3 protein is CASSLGGGETQYF. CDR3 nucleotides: TGCGCCAGCAGCTTGGGCGGGGGAGAGACCCAGTACTTC.

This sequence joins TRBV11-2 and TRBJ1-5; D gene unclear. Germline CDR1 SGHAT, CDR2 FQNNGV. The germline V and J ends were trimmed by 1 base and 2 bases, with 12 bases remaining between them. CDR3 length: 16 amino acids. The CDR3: CASSLGGFLGNQPQHF. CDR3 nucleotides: TGTGCCAGCAGCTTAGGTGGGTTTCTCGGCAATCAGCCCCAGCATTTT.